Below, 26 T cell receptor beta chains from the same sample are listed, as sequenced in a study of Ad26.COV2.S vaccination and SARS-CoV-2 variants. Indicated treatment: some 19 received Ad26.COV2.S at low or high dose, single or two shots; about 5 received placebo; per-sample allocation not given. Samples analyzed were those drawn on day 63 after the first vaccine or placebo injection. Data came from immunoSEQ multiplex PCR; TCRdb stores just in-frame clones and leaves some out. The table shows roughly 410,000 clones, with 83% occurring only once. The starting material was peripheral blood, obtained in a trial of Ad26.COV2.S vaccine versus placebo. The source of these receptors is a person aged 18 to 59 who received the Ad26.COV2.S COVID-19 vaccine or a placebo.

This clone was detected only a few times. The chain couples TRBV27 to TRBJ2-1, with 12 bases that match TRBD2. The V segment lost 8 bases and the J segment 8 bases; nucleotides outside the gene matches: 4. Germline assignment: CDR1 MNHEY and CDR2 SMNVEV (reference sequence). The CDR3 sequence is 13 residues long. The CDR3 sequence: CASRTSGIHEQFF. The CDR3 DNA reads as TGTGCCAGCCGGACTAGCGGGATCCATGAGCAGTTCTTC.

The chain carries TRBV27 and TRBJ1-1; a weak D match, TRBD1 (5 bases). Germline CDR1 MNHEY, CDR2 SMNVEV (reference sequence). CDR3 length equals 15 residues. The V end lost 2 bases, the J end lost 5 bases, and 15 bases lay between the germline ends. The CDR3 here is CASSLKRGVRTEAFF. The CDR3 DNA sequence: TGTGCCAGCAGTTTAAAGCGGGGGGTTCGGACTGAAGCTTTCTTT.

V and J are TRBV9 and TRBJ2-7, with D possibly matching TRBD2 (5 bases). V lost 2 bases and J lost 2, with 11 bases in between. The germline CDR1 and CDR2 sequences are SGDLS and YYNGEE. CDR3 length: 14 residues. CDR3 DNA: TGTGCCAGCAGCGTCGGGCGGGCCACCTACGAGCAGTACTTC. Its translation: CASSVGRATYEQYF.

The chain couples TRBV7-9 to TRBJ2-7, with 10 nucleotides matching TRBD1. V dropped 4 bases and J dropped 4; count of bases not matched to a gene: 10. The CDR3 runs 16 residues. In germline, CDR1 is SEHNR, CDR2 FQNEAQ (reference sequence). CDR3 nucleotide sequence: TGTGCCAGCAGCTCCGGATCGGACAGGGGGTTTTACGAGCAGTACTTC. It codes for CASSSGSDRGFYEQYF.

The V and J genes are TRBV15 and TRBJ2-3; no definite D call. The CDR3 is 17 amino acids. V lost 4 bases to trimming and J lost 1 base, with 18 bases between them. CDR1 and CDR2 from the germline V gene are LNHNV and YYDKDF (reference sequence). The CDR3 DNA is TGTGCCACCAGCAAGGGCATAGGGTTTGTCGGCACAGATACGCAGTATTTT. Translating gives CATSKGIGFVGTDTQYF.

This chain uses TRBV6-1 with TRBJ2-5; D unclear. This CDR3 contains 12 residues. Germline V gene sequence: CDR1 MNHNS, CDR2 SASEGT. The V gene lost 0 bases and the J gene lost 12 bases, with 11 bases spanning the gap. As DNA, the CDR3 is TGTGCCAGCAGTGAAGCGCTTACGGTGGAGTACTTC. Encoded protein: CASSEALTVEYF.

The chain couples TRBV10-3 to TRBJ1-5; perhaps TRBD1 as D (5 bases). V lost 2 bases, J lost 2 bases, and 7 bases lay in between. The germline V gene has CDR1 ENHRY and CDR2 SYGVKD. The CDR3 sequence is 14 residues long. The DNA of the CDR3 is TGTGCCATCAGTGAGCAACAGGGCAATCAGCCCCAGCATTTT. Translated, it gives CAISEQQGNQPQHF.

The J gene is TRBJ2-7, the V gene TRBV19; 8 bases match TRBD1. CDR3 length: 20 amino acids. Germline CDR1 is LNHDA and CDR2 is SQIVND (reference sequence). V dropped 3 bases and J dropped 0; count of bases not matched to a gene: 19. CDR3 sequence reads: CASSMRAGTGAEWDSYEQYF. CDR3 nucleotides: TGTGCCAGTAGTATGAGAGCCGGGACAGGCGCCGAATGGGACTCCTACGAGCAGTACTTC.

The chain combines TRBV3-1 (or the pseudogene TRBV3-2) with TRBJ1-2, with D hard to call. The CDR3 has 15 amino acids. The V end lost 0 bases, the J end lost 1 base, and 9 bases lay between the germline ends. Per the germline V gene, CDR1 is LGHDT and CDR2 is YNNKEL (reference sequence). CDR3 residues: CASSQDRTDNYGYTF. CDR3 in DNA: TGTGCCAGCAGCCAAGATCGAACAGATAACTATGGCTACACCTTC.

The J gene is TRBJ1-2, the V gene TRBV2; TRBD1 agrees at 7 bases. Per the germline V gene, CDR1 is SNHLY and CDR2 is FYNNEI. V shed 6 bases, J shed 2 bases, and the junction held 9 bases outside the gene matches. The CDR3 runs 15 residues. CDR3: CASRRRQGANYGYTF. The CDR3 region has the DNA TGTGCCAGCAGGCGAAGACAGGGCGCGAACTATGGCTACACCTTC. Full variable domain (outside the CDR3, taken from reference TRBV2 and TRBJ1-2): EPEVTQTPSHQVTQMGQEVILRCVPISNHLYFYWYRQILGQKVEFLVSFYNNEISEKSEIFDDQFSVERPDGSNFTLKIRSTKLEDSAMYFCASRRRQGANYGYTFGSGTRLTVV.

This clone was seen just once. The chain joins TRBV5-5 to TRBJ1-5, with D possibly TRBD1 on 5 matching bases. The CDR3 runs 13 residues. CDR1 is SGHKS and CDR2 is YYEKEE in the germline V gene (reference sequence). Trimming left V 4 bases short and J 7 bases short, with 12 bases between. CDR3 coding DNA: TGTGCCAGCAGCCCGGGGGTCGGGCAGCCCCAGCATTTT. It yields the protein CASSPGVGQPQHF.

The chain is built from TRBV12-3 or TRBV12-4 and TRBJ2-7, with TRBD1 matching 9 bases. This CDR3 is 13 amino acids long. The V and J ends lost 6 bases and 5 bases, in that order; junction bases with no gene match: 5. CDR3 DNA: TGTGCCAGCAGCCCTGGACAGGGGAACGAGCAGTACTTC. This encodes CASSPGQGNEQYF.

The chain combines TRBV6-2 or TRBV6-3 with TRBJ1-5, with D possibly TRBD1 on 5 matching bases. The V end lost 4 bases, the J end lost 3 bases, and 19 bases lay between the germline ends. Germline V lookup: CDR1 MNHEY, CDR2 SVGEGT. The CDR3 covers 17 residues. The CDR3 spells CASSFLTGRFINQPQHF. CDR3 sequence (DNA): TGTGCCAGCAGTTTCTTAACAGGAAGGTTCATCAATCAGCCCCAGCATTTT.

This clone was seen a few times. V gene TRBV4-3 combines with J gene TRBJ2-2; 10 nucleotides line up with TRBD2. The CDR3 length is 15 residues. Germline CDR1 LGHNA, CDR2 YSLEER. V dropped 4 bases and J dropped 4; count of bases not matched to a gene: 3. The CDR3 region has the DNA TGCGCCAGCAGCCCCAGACTAGCGGGCACCGGGGAGCTGTTTTTT. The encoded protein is CASSPRLAGTGELFF.

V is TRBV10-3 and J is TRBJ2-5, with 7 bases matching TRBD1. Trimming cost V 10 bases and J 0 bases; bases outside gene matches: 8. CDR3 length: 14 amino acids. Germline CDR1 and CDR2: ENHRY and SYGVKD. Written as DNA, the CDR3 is TGTGCCACCACACGACAGGGAAACCAAGAGACCCAGTACTTC. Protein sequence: CATTRQGNQETQYF.

DNA for the CDR3: TGTGCCAGCAGCGGCACACGGGGGGAAAAACTGTTTTTT. Translation: CASSGTRGEKLFF. This chain joins TRBV5-4 and TRBJ1-4; tentatively, D is TRBD1 (5 bases). Germline CDR1 is SGHNT and CDR2 is YYREEE (reference sequence). The germline V and J ends were trimmed by 4 bases and 8 bases, with 12 bases remaining between them. This CDR3 region has 13 residues. The variable domain in full, completed from reference TRBV5-4 and TRBJ1-4, reads ETGVTQSPTHLIKTRGQQVTLRCSSQSGHNTVSWYQQALGQGPQFIFQYYREEENGRGNFPPRFSGLQFPNYSSELNVNALELDDSALYLCASSGTRGEKLFFGSGTQLSVL.

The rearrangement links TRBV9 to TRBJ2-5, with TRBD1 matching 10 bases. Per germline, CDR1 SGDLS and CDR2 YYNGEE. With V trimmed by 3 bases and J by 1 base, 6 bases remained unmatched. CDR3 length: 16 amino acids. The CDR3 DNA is TGTGCCAGCAGCGCCCGGGACAGGGGCTTCCAAGAGACCCAGTACTTC. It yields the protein CASSARDRGFQETQYF.

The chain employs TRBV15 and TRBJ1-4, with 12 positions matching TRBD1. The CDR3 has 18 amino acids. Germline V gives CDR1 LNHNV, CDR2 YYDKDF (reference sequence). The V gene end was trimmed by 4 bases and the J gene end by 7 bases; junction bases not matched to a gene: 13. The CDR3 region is CATSTGGDRGRSSEKLFF. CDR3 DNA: TGTGCCACCAGCACGGGGGGGGACAGGGGGCGTTCGAGTGAAAAACTGTTTTTT.

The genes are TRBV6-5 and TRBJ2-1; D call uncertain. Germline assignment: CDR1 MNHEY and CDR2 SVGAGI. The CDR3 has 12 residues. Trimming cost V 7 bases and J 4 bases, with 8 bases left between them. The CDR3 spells CASTSTYNEQFF. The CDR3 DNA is TGTGCCAGCACGTCGACGTACAATGAGCAGTTCTTC.

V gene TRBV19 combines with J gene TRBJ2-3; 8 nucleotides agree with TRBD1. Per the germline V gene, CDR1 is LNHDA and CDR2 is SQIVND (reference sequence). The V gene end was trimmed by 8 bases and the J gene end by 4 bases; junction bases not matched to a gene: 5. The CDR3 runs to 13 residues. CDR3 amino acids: CASFDRGSDTQYF. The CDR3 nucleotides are TGTGCCAGTTTCGACAGGGGCTCAGATACGCAGTATTTT.

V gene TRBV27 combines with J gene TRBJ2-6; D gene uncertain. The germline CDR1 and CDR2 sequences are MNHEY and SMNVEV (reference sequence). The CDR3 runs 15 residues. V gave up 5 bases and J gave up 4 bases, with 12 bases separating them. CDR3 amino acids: CASSVFPAGANVLTF. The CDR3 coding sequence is TGTGCCAGCAGTGTATTTCCAGCGGGGGCCAACGTCCTGACTTTC.

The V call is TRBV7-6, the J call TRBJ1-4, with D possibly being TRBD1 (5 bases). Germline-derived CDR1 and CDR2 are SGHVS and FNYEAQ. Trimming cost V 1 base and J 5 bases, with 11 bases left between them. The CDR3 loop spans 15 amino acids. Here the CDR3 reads CASSLEVAGNEKLFF. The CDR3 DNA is TGTGCCAGCAGCTTAGAGGTGGCAGGGAATGAAAAACTGTTTTTT.

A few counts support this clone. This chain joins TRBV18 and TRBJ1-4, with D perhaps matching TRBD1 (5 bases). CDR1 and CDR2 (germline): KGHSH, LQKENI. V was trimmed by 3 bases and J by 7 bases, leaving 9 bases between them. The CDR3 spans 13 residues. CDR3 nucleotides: TGTGCCAGCTCACCCGGGGCGGGTGAAAAACTGTTTTTT. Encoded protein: CASSPGAGEKLFF.

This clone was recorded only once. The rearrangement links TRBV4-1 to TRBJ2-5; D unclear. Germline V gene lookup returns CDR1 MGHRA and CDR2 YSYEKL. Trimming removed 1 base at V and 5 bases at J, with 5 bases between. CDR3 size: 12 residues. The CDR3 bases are TGCGCCAGCAGCCAAGGGTGGGAGACCCAGTACTTC. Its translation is CASSQGWETQYF.

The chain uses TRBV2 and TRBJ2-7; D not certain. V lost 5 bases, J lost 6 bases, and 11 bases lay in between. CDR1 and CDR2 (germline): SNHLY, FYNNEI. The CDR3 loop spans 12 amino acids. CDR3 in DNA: TGTGCCAGCAGTTATACCCTCGCCGAGCAGTACTTC. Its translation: CASSYTLAEQYF.

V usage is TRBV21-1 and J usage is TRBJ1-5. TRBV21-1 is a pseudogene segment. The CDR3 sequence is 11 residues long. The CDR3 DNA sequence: TGTGCCAGCGGAGGGCTTTGGCCCCAGCATTTT. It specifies CASGGLWPQHF.